One and the same sample provided the 16 T cell receptor beta chains below, sequenced in a study of Ad26.COV2.S vaccination and SARS-CoV-2 variants. Profiling relied on immunoSEQ multiplex PCR, and the TCRdb table lists in-frame clones only, not all of them. The table lists around 400,000 clones, 75% to 95% of them singletons, with 9% to 15% in the top ten. Noted treatment: around 19 received Ad26.COV2.S at low or high dose, single or two shots; roughly 5 received placebo; per-sample allocation not given. The study sampled participants on day 63 after the first vaccine or placebo injection. Sequencing was performed on peripheral blood, taken in a trial of Ad26.COV2.S vaccine versus placebo. The source of these receptors is a person between 18 and 65 years old who received the Ad26.COV2.S COVID-19 vaccine or a placebo.

This chain uses TRBV30 with TRBJ1-1; D possibly corresponds to TRBD1 (6 bases). The CDR3 loop spans 12 amino acids. Germline V CDR1 and CDR2: GTSNPN, SVGIG (reference sequence). In nucleotides, the CDR3 is TGTGCTATAGACAGGCCGGGCACTGAAGCTTTCTTT. Translation: CAIDRPGTEAFF.

This sequence joins TRBV7-2 and TRBJ2-7; 13 nucleotides agree with TRBD2. From germline, CDR1 is SGHTA and CDR2 FQGNSA. Unmatched junction bases numbered 7, after V lost 5 bases and J lost 3 bases. There are 16 residues in the CDR3. The CDR3 reads CASSTGLAGEGYEQYF. The CDR3 DNA reads TGTGCCAGCAGCACCGGACTAGCGGGAGAGGGCTACGAGCAGTACTTC.

J is TRBJ2-2 and V is TRBV3-1 (or the pseudogene TRBV3-2); 10 bases are a match to TRBD2. CDR1 LGHDT and CDR2 YNNKEL come from the germline V gene (reference sequence). Trimming cost V 3 bases and J 8 bases; bases outside gene matches: 9. The CDR3 length is 16 residues. The CDR3 spells CASSHTSGMGPGELFF. The CDR3 DNA follows: TGTGCCAGCAGCCACACTAGCGGGATGGGGCCTGGGGAGCTGTTTTTT.

The chain recombines TRBV4-1 with TRBJ1-2; TRBD1 might be the D (5 bases). Trimming stripped 2 bases from V and 6 bases from J, with 13 bases between. CDR1 and CDR2 (germline): MGHRA, YSYEKL. This CDR3 has 14 residues. The CDR3 loop reads CASSQPGSDDGYTF. CDR3 nucleotides: TGCGCCAGCAGCCAACCAGGGAGTGATGATGGCTACACCTTC.

This chain joins TRBV2 and TRBJ2-7; D not certain. Trimming shortened V by 6 bases and J by 7 bases, and 19 bases separated the two germline ends. CDR3 length: 14 amino acids. Germline CDR1 reads SNHLY; CDR2 reads FYNNEI. DNA of the CDR3: TGTGCCAGCAGGTTGTCCGAAGGGTTGGGGGAGCAGTACTTC. This codes for CASRLSEGLGEQYF.

This chain links TRBV25-1 with TRBJ2-3; tentative D call: TRBD1 (5 bases). CDR3 size: 15 residues. Germline V lookup: CDR1 MGHDK, CDR2 SYGVNS. The V end lost 4 bases, the J end lost 2 bases, and 13 bases lay between the germline ends. In DNA, the CDR3 is TGTGCCAGCAGTGCGCAGGGCAGGGTCACAGATACGCAGTATTTT. It translates to CASSAQGRVTDTQYF.

The V call is TRBV28, the J call TRBJ2-2; D is possibly TRBD2 (5 bases). The length of the CDR3 is 16 residues. Trimming left V 1 base short and J 4 bases short, with 13 bases between. Germline V lookup: CDR1 MDHEN, CDR2 SYDVKM. The CDR3 here is CASSLSSGVGTGELFF. The CDR3 nucleotides read TGTGCCAGCAGTTTATCGTCCGGGGTTGGCACCGGGGAGCTGTTTTTT.

The chain joins TRBV6-2 or TRBV6-3 to TRBJ2-7; 10 bases match TRBD2. J gave up 6 bases and V 6 bases, and 8 bases lay outside the gene matches. The germline V gene has CDR1 MNHEY and CDR2 SVGEGT. The CDR3 runs 14 residues. The CDR3 DNA is TGTGCCAGCAGCTCTAGCGGGAGAGGTCTCGAGCAGTACTTC. It specifies CASSSSGRGLEQYF.

For this clone: The sample carries other DNA sequences with the same CDR3. The chain has TRBV4-3 and TRBJ2-3; possibly TRBD2 for D (6 bases). The V end lost 0 bases, the J end lost 0 bases, and 7 bases lay between the germline ends. From germline, CDR1 is LGHNA and CDR2 YSLEER. The length of the CDR3 is 15 residues. This CDR3 is CASSQDGTSTDTQYF. The CDR3 DNA reads TGCGCCAGCAGCCAAGATGGGACTAGCACAGATACGCAGTATTTT.

The chain links TRBV2 to TRBJ1-4; 10 bases fit TRBD1. The CDR3 runs 14 residues. CDR1 SNHLY and CDR2 FYNNEI come from the germline V gene. Trimming cost V 9 bases and J 6 bases; bases outside gene matches: 7. The CDR3 sequence: CARGTGTGDEKLFF. DNA of the CDR3: TGTGCCAGGGGAACCGGGACAGGGGATGAAAAACTGTTTTTT.

This chain joins TRBV5-1 and TRBJ2-5, with D unclear. CDR1 and CDR2 (germline): SGHRS, YFSETQ. The CDR3 has 12 amino acids. Trimming took 4 bases from V and 4 from J, leaving 8 bases between them. This CDR3 is CASSNVGETQYF. CDR3 nucleotides: TGCGCCAGCAGCAATGTGGGAGAGACCCAGTACTTC. Together with reference TRBV5-1 and TRBJ2-5, the CDR3 gives the full variable domain: KAGVTQTPRYLIKTRGQQVTLSCSPISGHRSVSWYQQTPGQGLQFLFEYFSETQRNKGNFPGRFSGRQFSNSRSEMNVSTLELGDSALYLCASSNVGETQYFGPGTRLLVL.

The chain links TRBV9 to TRBJ2-1; maybe TRBD2 (5 bases). V lost 0 bases, J lost 0 bases, and 13 bases lay in between. This CDR3 spans 17 amino acids. Germline values: CDR1 SGDLS, CDR2 YYNGEE. The CDR3 DNA follows: TGTGCCAGCAGCGTAGATGAGCGGAGCCGCTCCTACAATGAGCAGTTCTTC. Translation: CASSVDERSRSYNEQFF.

This chain uses TRBV9 with TRBJ2-3; D is unresolved. This CDR3 contains 10 residues. Germline V CDR1 and CDR2: SGDLS, YYNGEE. V dropped 3 bases and J dropped 6 bases, with 2 bases sitting between them. The CDR3 here is CASSGDTQYF. The CDR3 DNA follows: TGTGCCAGCAGCGGGGATACGCAGTATTTT.

V gene TRBV7-9 combines with J gene TRBJ2-7; 11 bases match TRBD2. Looked up from germline, CDR1 is SEHNR and CDR2 is FQNEAQ (reference sequence). With 3 bases clipped from V and 1 base from J, the junction kept 5 bases outside the gene matches. The length of the CDR3 is 16 residues. CDR3 sequence reads: CASSFTSGRSSYEQYF. The CDR3 DNA reads as TGTGCCAGCAGCTTTACTAGCGGGAGAAGTTCCTACGAGCAGTACTTC.

The table lists this clone with a count of one. V is TRBV5-8 and J is TRBJ1-1; D might be TRBD1 (6 bases). The CDR3 sequence is 15 residues long. V was shortened by 0 bases and J by 5 bases, with 14 bases between the two germline ends. The V gene's germline CDR1 is SGHTS and CDR2 YDEGEE. The CDR3 coding sequence is TGTGCCAGCAGCTTGGTGTCAGGGGCTGGAACTGAAGCTTTCTTT. Translated: CASSLVSGAGTEAFF.

V usage is TRBV6-2 or TRBV6-3 and J usage is TRBJ1-3, with TRBD1 identical over 9 bases. CDR3 length: 18 residues. The V segment lost 0 bases and the J segment 0 bases; nucleotides outside the gene matches: 6. The germline V gene encodes CDR1 MNHEY and CDR2 SVGEGT. The CDR3 loop reads CASSYSTGTGFSGNTIYF. CDR3 sequence (DNA): TGTGCCAGCAGTTACTCTACCGGGACAGGGTTCTCTGGAAACACCATATATTTT.